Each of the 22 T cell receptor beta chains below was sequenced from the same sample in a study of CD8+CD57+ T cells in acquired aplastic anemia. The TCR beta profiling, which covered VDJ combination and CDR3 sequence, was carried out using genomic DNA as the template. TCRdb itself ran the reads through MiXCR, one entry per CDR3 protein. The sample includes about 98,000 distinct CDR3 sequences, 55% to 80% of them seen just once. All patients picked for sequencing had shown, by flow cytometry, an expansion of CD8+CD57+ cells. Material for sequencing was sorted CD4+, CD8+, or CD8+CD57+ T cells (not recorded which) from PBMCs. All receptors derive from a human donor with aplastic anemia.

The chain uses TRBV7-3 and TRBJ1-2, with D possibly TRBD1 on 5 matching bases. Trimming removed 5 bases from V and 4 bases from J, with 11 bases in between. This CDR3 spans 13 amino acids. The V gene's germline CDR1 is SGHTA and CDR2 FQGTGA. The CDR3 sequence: CASSPRESYGYTF. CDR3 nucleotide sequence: TGTGCCAGCAGCCCCAGGGAATCCTATGGCTACACCTTC.

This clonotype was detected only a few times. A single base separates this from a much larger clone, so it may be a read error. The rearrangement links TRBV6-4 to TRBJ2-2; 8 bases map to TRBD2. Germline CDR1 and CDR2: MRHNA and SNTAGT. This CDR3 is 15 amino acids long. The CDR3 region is CGSSDSGENTGELFF. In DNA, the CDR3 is TGTGGCAGCAGTGATAGCGGGGAGAACACCGGGGAGCTGTTTTTT.

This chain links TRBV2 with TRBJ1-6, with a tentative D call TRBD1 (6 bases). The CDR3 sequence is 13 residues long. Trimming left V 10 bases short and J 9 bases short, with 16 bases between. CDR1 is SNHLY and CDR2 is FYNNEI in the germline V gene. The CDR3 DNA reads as TGTGCCACCCACACAGGGTTGGGTTCACCCCTCCACTTT. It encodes CATHTGLGSPLHF.

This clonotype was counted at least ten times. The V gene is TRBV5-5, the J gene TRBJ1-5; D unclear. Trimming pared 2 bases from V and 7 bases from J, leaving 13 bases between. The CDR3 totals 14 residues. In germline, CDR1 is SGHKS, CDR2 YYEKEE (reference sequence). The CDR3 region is CASSFDLGKQPQHF. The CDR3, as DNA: TGTGCCAGCAGCTTCGACCTTGGAAAACAGCCCCAGCATTTT.

This chain's CDR3 is CAMAGTSGGELFF. The CDR3 DNA follows: TGTGCCATGGCCGGGACTAGCGGGGGGGAGCTGTTTTTT. The V call is TRBV10-3, the J call TRBJ2-2, with TRBD2 identical over 12 bases. J lost 8 bases, V lost 9 bases, and 4 bases had no gene match. The CDR3 consists of 13 residues. In germline, CDR1 is ENHRY, CDR2 SYGVKD.

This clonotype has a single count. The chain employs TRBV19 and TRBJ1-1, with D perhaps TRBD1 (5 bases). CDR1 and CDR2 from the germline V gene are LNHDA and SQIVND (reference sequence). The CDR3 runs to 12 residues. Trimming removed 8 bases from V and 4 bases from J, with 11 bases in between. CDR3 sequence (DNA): TGTGCCAGTTCAGCTAGGGGCACTGAAGCTTTCTTT. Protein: CASSARGTEAFF.

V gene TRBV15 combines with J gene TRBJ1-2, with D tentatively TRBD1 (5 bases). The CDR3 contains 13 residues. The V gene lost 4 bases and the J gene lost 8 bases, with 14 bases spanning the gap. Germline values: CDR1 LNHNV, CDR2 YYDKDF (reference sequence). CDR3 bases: TGTGCCACCAGCAAGACGGGACTTTACGGCTACACCTTC. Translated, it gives CATSKTGLYGYTF.

CDR3 in amino acids: CASSQGGQIPYEQYF. In DNA form, the CDR3 reads TGTGCCAGCAGCCAAGGAGGACAAATCCCATACGAGCAGTACTTC. This chain uses TRBV14 with TRBJ2-7; TRBD1 is a possible D gene (5 bases). V lost 1 base and J lost 4, with 14 bases in between. Germline loops: CDR1 SGHDN, CDR2 FVKESK. The CDR3 is 15 amino acids.

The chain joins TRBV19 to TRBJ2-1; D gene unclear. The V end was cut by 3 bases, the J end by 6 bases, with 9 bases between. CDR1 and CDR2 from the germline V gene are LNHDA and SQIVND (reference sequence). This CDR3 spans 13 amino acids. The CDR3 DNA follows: TGTGCCAGTAGTATGGTCCTGTCCAATGAGCAGTTCTTC. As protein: CASSMVLSNEQFF.

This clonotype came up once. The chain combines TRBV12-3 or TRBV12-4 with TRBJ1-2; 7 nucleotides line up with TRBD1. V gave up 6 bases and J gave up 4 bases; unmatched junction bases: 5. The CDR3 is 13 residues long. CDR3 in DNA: TGTGCCAGCAGACCGGGACAGAGCTATGGCTACACCTTC. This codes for CASRPGQSYGYTF.

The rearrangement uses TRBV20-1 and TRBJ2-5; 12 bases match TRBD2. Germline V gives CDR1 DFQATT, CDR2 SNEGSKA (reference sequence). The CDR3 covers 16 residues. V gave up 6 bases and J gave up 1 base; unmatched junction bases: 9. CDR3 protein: CSADSPSGRAQETQYF. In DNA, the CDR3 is TGCAGTGCGGACAGCCCTAGCGGGAGGGCCCAAGAGACCCAGTACTTC.

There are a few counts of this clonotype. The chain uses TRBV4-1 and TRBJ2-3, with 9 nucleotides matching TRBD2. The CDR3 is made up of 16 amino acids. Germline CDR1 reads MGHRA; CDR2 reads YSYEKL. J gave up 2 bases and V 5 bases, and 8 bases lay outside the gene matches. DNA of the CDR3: TGCGCCAGCAGCAGCGGGATAGCGGGAGACACAGATACGCAGTATTTT. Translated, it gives CASSSGIAGDTDTQYF.

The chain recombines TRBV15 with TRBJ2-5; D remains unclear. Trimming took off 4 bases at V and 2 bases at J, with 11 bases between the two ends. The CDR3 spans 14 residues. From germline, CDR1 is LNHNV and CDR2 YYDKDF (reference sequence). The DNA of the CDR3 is TGTGCCACCAGCACAGGACCGTCGCAAGAGACCCAGTACTTC. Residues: CATSTGPSQETQYF.

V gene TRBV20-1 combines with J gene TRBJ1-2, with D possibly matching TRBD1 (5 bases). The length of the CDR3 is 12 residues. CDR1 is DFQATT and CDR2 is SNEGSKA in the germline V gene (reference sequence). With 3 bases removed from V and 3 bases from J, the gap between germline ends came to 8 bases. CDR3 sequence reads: CSARGVDYGYTF. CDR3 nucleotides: TGCAGTGCTAGGGGGGTTGACTATGGCTACACCTTC.

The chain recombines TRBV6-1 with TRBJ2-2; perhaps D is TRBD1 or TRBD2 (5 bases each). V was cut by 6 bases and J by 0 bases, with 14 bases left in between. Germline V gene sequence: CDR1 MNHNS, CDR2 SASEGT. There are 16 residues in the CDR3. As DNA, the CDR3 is TGTGCCAGCAGGGAGGCAGGGACGCCGAACACCGGGGAGCTGTTTTTT. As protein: CASREAGTPNTGELFF.

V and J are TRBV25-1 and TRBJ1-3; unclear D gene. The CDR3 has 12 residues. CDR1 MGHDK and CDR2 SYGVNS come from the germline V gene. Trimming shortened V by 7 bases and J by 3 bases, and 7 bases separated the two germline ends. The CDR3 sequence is CASNDFGNTIYF. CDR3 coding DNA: TGTGCCAGCAATGATTTTGGAAACACCATATATTTT.

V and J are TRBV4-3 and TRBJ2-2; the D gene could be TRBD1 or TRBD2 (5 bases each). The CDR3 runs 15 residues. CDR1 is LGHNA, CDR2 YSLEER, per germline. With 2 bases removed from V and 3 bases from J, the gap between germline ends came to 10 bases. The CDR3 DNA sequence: TGCGCCAGCAGCCAACACCAGGGAGACACCGGGGAGCTGTTTTTT. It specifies CASSQHQGDTGELFF.

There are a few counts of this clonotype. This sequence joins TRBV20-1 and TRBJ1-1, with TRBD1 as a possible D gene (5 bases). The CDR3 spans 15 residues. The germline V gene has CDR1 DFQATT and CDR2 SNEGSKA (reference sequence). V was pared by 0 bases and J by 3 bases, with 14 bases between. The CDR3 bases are TGCAGTGCTAGAGATCGGACAAGATCTTACACTGAAGCTTTCTTT. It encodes CSARDRTRSYTEAFF.

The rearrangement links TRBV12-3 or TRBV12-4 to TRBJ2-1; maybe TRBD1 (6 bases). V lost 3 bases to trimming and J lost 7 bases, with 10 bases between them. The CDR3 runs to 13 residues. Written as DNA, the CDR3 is TGTGCCAGCAGTTTCGGGACACGGAATGAGCAGTTCTTC. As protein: CASSFGTRNEQFF.

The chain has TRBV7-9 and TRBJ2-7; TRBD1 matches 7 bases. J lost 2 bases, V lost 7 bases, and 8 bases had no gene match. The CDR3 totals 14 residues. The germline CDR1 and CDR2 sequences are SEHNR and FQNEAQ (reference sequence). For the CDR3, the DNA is TGTGCCAGCACCTCGGACAGGCAACCCTACGAGCAGTACTTC. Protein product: CASTSDRQPYEQYF.

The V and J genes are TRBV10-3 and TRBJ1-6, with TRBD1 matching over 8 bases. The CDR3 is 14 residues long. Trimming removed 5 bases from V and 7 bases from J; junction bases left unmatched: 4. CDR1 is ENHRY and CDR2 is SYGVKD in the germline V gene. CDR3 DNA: TGTGCCATCAGTCCGGGACAGGTAAATTCACCCCTCCACTTT. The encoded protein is CAISPGQVNSPLHF.

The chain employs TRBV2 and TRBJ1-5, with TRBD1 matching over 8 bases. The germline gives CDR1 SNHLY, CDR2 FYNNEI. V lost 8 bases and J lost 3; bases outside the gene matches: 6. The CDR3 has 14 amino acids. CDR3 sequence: CASGTGLNNQPQHF. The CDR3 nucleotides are TGTGCCAGCGGGACAGGATTGAACAATCAGCCCCAGCATTTT.